Sequencing of this TCR beta chain was carried out in a study of shared T cell receptors in the human thymus (dated by TCRdb to the early 2020s). With regard to the full study: The study investigated the way shared, self-reactive T-cell receptor alpha chains are produced in the human thymus.

The library was generated by the immunoSEQ multiplex PCR assay. TCRdb limited this immuneACCESS table to in-frame rearrangements with V and J called. A share of clones is missing; checked studies link under half to unresolved V genes, and the rest is unexplained. In this sample the table shows approximately 580,000 clones, around 78% of which occur a single time. Roughly 0.013% of the sample is held by the ten biggest clonotypes. As for this clone: Its binding antigen is unknown. Per-base quality was not reported, and no clone a single base away is much larger than it.

CDR1 and CDR2 are drawn from the germline V gene: KGHSH, LQKENI. The CDR3 has 15 amino acids, counting the end cysteine and phenylalanine. Only the CDR3 DNA is retained, 45 bases long and in frame from the first base. Trimmed from V: 3 bases; trimmed from J: 5 bases; junction bases lacking a gene match: 7. These same data were also listed under a study on human thymus T cells. The second source states: The donors were immunologically healthy infants in Finland who had open corrective cardiac surgery for congenital heart defects. Thymus tissue was obtained as surgical resects removed during corrective cardiac surgery. Both the thymic and the peripheral blood repertoires appeared to show biased V and J gene segment usage. The related research found that thymic TCR repertoires overlapped highly between unrelated individuals. The study characterized TCR alpha and beta repertoires from roughly 8 infant thymus samples and a few related peripheral blood samples. The cohort included more than 5 male and a couple of female infants, with donor ages spanning 7 to 244 days. Thymocytes were freed from the tissue by mechanical means and kept at -70 degrees C as pellets of roughly 8.5-31 million cells. Genomic DNA was extracted from frozen cell pellets with a QIAsymphony instrument. The immunoSEQ multiplex PCR assay was used to amplify the TCRB and TCRAD loci from a standardized amount of quality-controlled genomic DNA. Amplicons spanned the V(D)J region at a length sufficient to cover the CDR3 and identify V and J genes. The amplicons were sequenced on an Illumina platform via the commercial immunoSEQ service. Corrections for primer bias and sequencing errors followed previously described methods, while TCRAD and TCRB definitions were based on the IMGT database. Analysis of the repertoires was done with immunoSEQ Analyzer 3.0 and VDJTools and included basic statistics, V/J segment usage, diversity estimates, rarefaction and pairwise overlap. Chao1, ChaoE, Efron-Thisted, Shannon and inverse Simpson indices were used to estimate diversity, which was also estimated on datasets down-sampled to the smallest sample. For repertoire overlap, CDR3 nucleotide sequence, V gene and J gene had to match strictly, and clustering was done by Jaccard-based multidimensional scaling. On average, thymus samples yielded about 810,000 unique TCRB clonotypes, whereas blood samples yielded 75,000 to 95,000.

This TCR was sampled from a boy under two years old with a congenital heart defect. Donor details come from another sample of the same person, matched by shared clones. Recombination joined TRBV18 with TRBJ2-1; a stretch of 7 junction bases matches TRBD2. The specimen was thymocytes. The CDR3 region reads CASSPRLAVNNEQFF. Here is the DNA: TGTGCCAGCTCACCTCGACTAGCTGTAAACAATGAGCAGTTCTTC.